These 29 T cell receptor beta chains were sequenced from one sample in a study of T cell responses to AZD1222 COVID-19 vaccine. Libraries were prepared by immunoSEQ multiplex PCR; TCRdb keeps only in-frame clonotypes and omits some of them. The sample records 90,000 to 100,000 clones, 70% to 90% being singletons. The sequencing used peripheral blood, collected on day 0 of AZD1222 vaccination. The receptors were gathered from an adult in good health.

The genes are TRBV6-5 and TRBJ1-2, with D maybe TRBD1 (5 bases). The CDR3 sequence is 14 residues long. Per the germline V gene, CDR1 is MNHEY and CDR2 is SVGAGI. V lost 0 bases, J lost 4 bases, and 9 bases lay in between. In nucleotides, the CDR3 is TGTGCCAGCAGTTACTCGGCCCAGGGCTATGGCTACACCTTC. Translated: CASSYSAQGYGYTF.

V is TRBV11-3 and J is TRBJ2-5; D tentatively reads TRBD1 or TRBD2 (6 bases each). The CDR3 has 14 residues. Looked up from germline, CDR1 is SGHNT and CDR2 is YENEEA. With 5 bases removed from V and 5 bases from J, the gap between germline ends came to 15 bases. The CDR3 nucleotides are TGTGCCAGCAGCCCTGGGGGGCCTTCCGAGACCCAGTACTTC. This translates into CASSPGGPSETQYF.

The gene calls are TRBV4-2 and TRBJ1-3; D gene unclear. This CDR3 comprises 16 residues. The germline gives CDR1 LGHNA, CDR2 YNFKEQ. The V gene lost 0 bases and the J gene lost 2 bases, with 11 bases spanning the gap. The CDR3 coding sequence is TGTGCCAGCAGCCAAGAGTGGAGTGGTACTGGAAACACCATATATTTT. Its translation: CASSQEWSGTGNTIYF.

This sequence joins TRBV6-5 and TRBJ1-5; D gene unclear. CDR1 is MNHEY, CDR2 SVGAGI, per germline. V was cut by 2 bases and J by 7 bases, with 9 bases left in between. The CDR3 spans 13 residues. CDR3 region: CASSYGREQPQHF. The CDR3 bases are TGTGCCAGCAGTTACGGGAGGGAACAGCCCCAGCATTTT.

The rearrangement joins TRBV5-4 to TRBJ2-3; the D is unclear. The germline gives CDR1 SGHNT, CDR2 YYREEE (reference sequence). This CDR3 contains 17 residues. V was shortened by 1 base and J by 4 bases, with 19 bases between the two germline ends. This CDR3 is CASSLTAPLIGPDTQYF. In nucleotides, the CDR3 is TGTGCCAGCAGCTTGACGGCCCCCCTAATCGGTCCAGATACGCAGTATTTT.

V usage is TRBV30 and J usage is TRBJ1-4; no definite D call. V lost 2 bases and J lost 5, with 15 bases in between. Germline CDR1 GTSNPN, CDR2 SVGIG (reference sequence). The CDR3 runs to 15 residues. This CDR3 reads CAWSRTDGRNEKLFF. CDR3 nucleotides: TGTGCCTGGAGTCGAACTGACGGACGAAATGAAAAACTGTTTTTT.

The chain recombines TRBV15 with TRBJ1-4; tentatively, D is TRBD1 (5 bases). The CDR3 is 16 residues long. Per germline, CDR1 LNHNV and CDR2 YYDKDF (reference sequence). Between the trimmed V and J ends, which lost 2 bases and 0 bases, there was a span of 10 bases. In DNA form, the CDR3 reads TGTGCCACCAGCAGAAGAGGGGTAGCAACTAATGAAAAACTGTTTTTT. Protein: CATSRRGVATNEKLFF.

This chain connects TRBV18 to TRBJ1-3; D uncertain. The germline CDR1 and CDR2 sequences are KGHSH and LQKENI. The CDR3 runs 14 residues. V was shortened by 4 bases and J by 1 base, with 8 bases between the two germline ends. The CDR3, as DNA: TGTGCCAGCTCACTCGGACTTTCTGGAAACACCATATATTTT. This translates into CASSLGLSGNTIYF.

This chain links TRBV2 with TRBJ1-5; D unclear. The V gene's germline CDR1 is SNHLY and CDR2 FYNNEI. V lost 8 bases and J 1 base, leaving 12 bases between the germline ends. This CDR3 is 14 amino acids long. The CDR3, as DNA: TGTGCCAGCCATCGAGGCGTGAGCAATCAGCCCCAGCATTTT. Residues: CASHRGVSNQPQHF.

The rearrangement uses TRBV5-4 and TRBJ2-4; D is unclear. The V end lost 2 bases, the J end lost 11 bases, and 11 bases lay between the germline ends. There are 12 residues in the CDR3. Per the germline V gene, CDR1 is SGHNT and CDR2 is YYREEE (reference sequence). The CDR3 protein is CASSFLESVQYF. DNA for the CDR3: TGTGCCAGCAGCTTCCTAGAATCCGTTCAGTACTTC.

The chain has TRBV6-2 or TRBV6-3 and TRBJ2-2; D is undetermined. CDR1 is MNHEY, CDR2 SVGEGT, per germline. There are 13 residues in the CDR3. The V end was cut by 1 base, the J end by 7 bases, with 7 bases between. The CDR3 DNA is TGTGCCAGCAGTTACTGGGATGTCGGGGAGCTGTTTTTT. Protein product: CASSYWDVGELFF.

The V gene is TRBV14, the J gene TRBJ2-5; D might be TRBD1 (5 bases). The CDR3 loop spans 16 amino acids. Trimming took off 0 bases at V and 2 bases at J, with 13 bases between the two ends. Per germline, CDR1 SGHDN and CDR2 FVKESK. Here the CDR3 DNA reads TGTGCCAGCAGCCAAGATTCGTCGCAGGGTCAAGAGACCCAGTACTTC. It specifies CASSQDSSQGQETQYF.

This sequence joins TRBV6-1 and TRBJ1-6, with D perhaps TRBD1 (6 bases). V was shortened by 3 bases and J by 9 bases, with 15 bases between the two germline ends. Germline lookup yields CDR1 MNHNS and CDR2 SASEGT. There are 15 residues in the CDR3. The CDR3 nucleotides are TGTGCCAGCAGTGAGAGACAGGTTGAGGGTTCACCCCTCCACTTT. Translating gives CASSERQVEGSPLHF.

V and J are TRBV6-2 or TRBV6-3 and TRBJ2-1, with TRBD2 as a possible D gene (5 bases). The CDR3 contains 15 residues. Between the trimmed V and J ends, which lost 2 bases and 0 bases, there was a span of 8 bases. Germline values: CDR1 MNHEY, CDR2 SVGEGT. The CDR3 sequence: CASSYQRSSYNEQFF. CDR3 DNA sequence: TGTGCCAGCAGTTACCAGCGGAGCTCCTACAATGAGCAGTTCTTC.

The chain recombines TRBV2 with TRBJ2-7; perhaps D is TRBD1 or TRBD2 (5 bases each). Per germline, CDR1 SNHLY and CDR2 FYNNEI. This CDR3 region has 13 residues. The V end lost 2 bases, the J end lost 5 bases, and 10 bases lay between the germline ends. The CDR3 region has the DNA TGTGCCAGCAGTGAATGGTCGGGGCACGAGCAGTACGTC. It codes for CASSEWSGHEQYV.

The V gene is TRBV25-1, the J gene TRBJ2-7; possibly TRBD2 for D (7 bases). This CDR3 is built from 12 residues. The germline V gene has CDR1 MGHDK and CDR2 SYGVNS. Trimming took 3 bases from V and 5 from J, leaving 8 bases between them. The DNA for the CDR3 is TGTGCCAGCAGTGAGGGGGGGCACGAGCAGTACGTC. Its protein product is CASSEGGHEQYV.

This clone was picked up a small number of times. J is TRBJ2-7 and V is TRBV9; 10 bases are shared with TRBD2. The germline gives CDR1 SGDLS, CDR2 YYNGEE. This CDR3 region has 15 residues. After removal of 3 bases from V and 4 bases from J, the junction contained 7 bases not matched to a gene. The CDR3 sequence is CASSAGLAEHYEQYF. The CDR3 DNA reads as TGTGCCAGCAGCGCCGGACTAGCGGAACATTACGAGCAGTACTTC. The full variable domain, its missing parts supplied by reference TRBV9 and TRBJ2-7, is DSGVTQTPKHLITATGQRVTLRCSPRSGDLSVYWYQQSLDQGLQFLIQYYNGEERAKGNILERFSAQQFPDLHSELNLSSLELGDSALYFCASSAGLAEHYEQYFGPGTRLTVT.

The chain uses TRBV2 and TRBJ2-5, with 9 bases lining up with TRBD2. The V gene end was trimmed by 2 bases and the J gene end by 4 bases; junction bases not matched to a gene: 2. The CDR3 has 14 amino acids. Germline lookup yields CDR1 SNHLY and CDR2 FYNNEI. DNA of the CDR3: TGTGCCAGCAGTGAAATTAGCGGGGGAGAGACCCAGTACTTC. This gives the protein CASSEISGGETQYF.

This chain joins TRBV30 and TRBJ1-1, with D possibly being TRBD1 (5 bases). With 0 bases removed from V and 6 bases from J, the gap between germline ends came to 11 bases. The germline CDR1 and CDR2 sequences are GTSNPN and SVGIG (reference sequence). This CDR3 is 13 amino acids long. CDR3 sequence: CAWSVSLGAEAFF. The CDR3 DNA follows: TGTGCCTGGAGTGTTTCTTTGGGGGCTGAAGCTTTCTTT.

The chain is built from TRBV27 and TRBJ1-1, with D uncertain. This CDR3 spans 14 amino acids. The germline V gene has CDR1 MNHEY and CDR2 SMNVEV (reference sequence). V was cut by 3 bases and J by 5 bases, with 13 bases left in between. For the CDR3, the DNA is TGTGCCAGCAGTTTTCTCGGAGGGATGACTGAAGCTTTCTTT. This encodes CASSFLGGMTEAFF.

V gene TRBV12-3 or TRBV12-4 combines with J gene TRBJ1-2, with D unclear. This CDR3 has 13 residues. V lost 4 bases and J 4 bases, leaving 10 bases between the germline ends. The CDR3 sequence is CASSSATAYGYTF. For the CDR3, the DNA is TGTGCCAGCAGTTCCGCCACCGCCTATGGCTACACCTTC.

This clone appeared once. The gene calls are TRBV25-1 and TRBJ1-2; maybe TRBD1 (5 bases). CDR3 length: 14 amino acids. Between the trimmed V and J ends, which lost 2 bases and 4 bases, there was a span of 11 bases. Germline values: CDR1 MGHDK, CDR2 SYGVNS. CDR3 amino acids: CASSEPGQGYGYTF. The CDR3 bases are TGTGCCAGCAGTGAACCAGGGCAAGGCTATGGCTACACCTTC.

The chain has TRBV7-4 and TRBJ1-1, with unresolved D. This CDR3 region has 16 residues. With 1 base removed from V and 0 bases from J, the gap between germline ends came to 12 bases. Per germline, CDR1 SGHVT and CDR2 SQSDAQ. CDR3 nucleotide sequence: TGTGCCAGCAGCTTAGGAGTTGGCATCATGAACACTGAAGCTTTCTTT. This codes for CASSLGVGIMNTEAFF. Full variable domain (remainder filled in from reference TRBV7-4 and TRBJ1-1): GAGVSQSPRYKVAKRGRDVALRCDSISGHVTLYWYRQTLGQGSEVLTYSQSDAQRDKSGRPSGRFSAERPERSVSTLKIQRTEQGDSAVYLCASSLGVGIMNTEAFFGQGTRLTVV.

The V gene is TRBV7-3, the J gene TRBJ2-1; 7 bases agree with TRBD2. V was pared by 1 base and J by 7 bases, with 4 bases of the junction left unmatched. Germline CDR1 SGHTA, CDR2 FQGTGA. CDR3 length equals 14 residues. CDR3 nucleotide sequence: TGTGCCAGCAGCTTAATGGGCGGGAGTAATGAGCAGTTCTTC. It is translated as CASSLMGGSNEQFF.

The J gene is TRBJ1-4, the V gene TRBV5-5, with D hard to call. Germline V gives CDR1 SGHKS, CDR2 YYEKEE (reference sequence). CDR3 length equals 16 residues. V lost 1 base to trimming and J lost 0 bases, with 10 bases between them. The CDR3 is CASSLTGLATNEKLFF. The CDR3 region has the DNA TGTGCCAGCAGCTTGACGGGTCTTGCAACTAATGAAAAACTGTTTTTT. Supplemented by reference TRBV5-5 and TRBJ1-4, the full variable domain reads DAGVTQSPTHLIKTRGQQVTLRCSPISGHKSVSWYQQVLGQGPQFIFQYYEKEERGRGNFPDRFSARQFPNYSSELNVNALLLGDSALYLCASSLTGLATNEKLFFGSGTQLSVL.

CDR3 amino acids: CASRTGPAYEQYV. CDR3 nucleotide sequence: TGTGCCAGCAGGACGGGACCGGCCTACGAGCAGTACGTC. The chain employs TRBV6-4 and TRBJ2-7; TRBD1 or TRBD2 may be the D gene (5 bases each). With 6 bases removed from V and 2 bases from J, the gap between germline ends came to 11 bases. The CDR3 spans 13 residues. CDR1 MRHNA and CDR2 SNTAGT come from the germline V gene.

The chain links TRBV7-8 to TRBJ2-1, with 11 bases that match TRBD2. The trim removed 5 bases at V and 4 bases at J, leaving 7 bases unmatched. The CDR3 covers 16 residues. Per the germline V gene, CDR1 is SGHVS and CDR2 is FQNEAQ. The CDR3 DNA reads as TGTGCCAGCAGCCCGCGGGGACTAGCGGTATACAATGAGCAGTTCTTC. Its translation: CASSPRGLAVYNEQFF.

V is TRBV25-1 and J is TRBJ2-3, with no clear D. CDR3 length: 15 residues. V shed 6 bases and J shed 0 bases, with 13 bases lying between them. Germline-derived CDR1 and CDR2 are MGHDK and SYGVNS. The CDR3, as DNA: TGTGCCAGCAGCTCGAAGAGAGCTAGCACAGATACGCAGTATTTT. It is translated as CASSSKRASTDTQYF. Full variable domain (outside the CDR3, taken from reference TRBV25-1 and TRBJ2-3): EADIYQTPRYLVIGTGKKITLECSQTMGHDKMYWYQQDPGMELHLIHYSYGVNSTEKGDLSSESTVSRIRTEHFPLTLESARPSHTSQYLCASSSKRASTDTQYFGPGTRLTVL.

This clone was counted only a few times. The chain employs TRBV2 and TRBJ2-2, with D perhaps TRBD2 (5 bases). V was cut by 6 bases and J by 8 bases, with 10 bases left in between. The CDR3 has 12 residues. CDR1 SNHLY and CDR2 FYNNEI come from the germline V gene. CDR3 in DNA: TGTGCCAGCAGAGGGATAGCGGGGGAGCTGTTTTTT. It translates to CASRGIAGELFF.